The 13 T cell receptor beta chains given below trace back to one sample, sequenced in a study of T-cell reconstitution after alpha-beta-depleted transplantation in children. A TCRbeta library incorporating unique molecular identifiers was prepared. TCRdb used MiXCR to reprocess the PCR reads, holding one entry per CDR3 protein. The table shows approximately 250,000 distinct CDR3 sequences, with about 9.6% occurring only once. The starting material was PBMCs from the stem cell graft donor, obtained from the stem cell graft. All receptors derive from a human donor who donated a stem cell graft to a child with SCID.

In its sample, this clonotype was seen many times. This chain uses TRBV20-1 with TRBJ2-1; tentatively, D is TRBD2 (7 bases). The germline CDR1 and CDR2 sequences are DFQATT and SNEGSKA (reference sequence). Trimming pared 5 bases from V and 4 bases from J, leaving 21 bases between. The CDR3 spans 16 residues. CDR3 bases: TGCAGTGCTCCTGTGTCGGGGGGCGCACTGTACAATGAGCAGTTCTTC. It translates to CSAPVSGGALYNEQFF.

This rearrangement joins TRBV11-2 to TRBJ2-3, with unresolved D. The CDR3 totals 14 residues. Per germline, CDR1 SGHAT and CDR2 FQNNGV. Trimming stripped 0 bases from V and 4 bases from J, with 8 bases between. CDR3 protein: CASSLDSRADTQYF. The CDR3 DNA follows: TGTGCCAGCAGCTTAGATAGTCGTGCAGATACGCAGTATTTT.

This clonotype was counted at least ten times. The CDR3 DNA sequence: TGTGCCAGCAGTGATGGGTCTTTCGGAGACACTGAAGCTTTCTTT. Translation: CASSDGSFGDTEAFF. The chain employs TRBV27 and TRBJ1-1; D is unresolved. The CDR3 contains 15 residues. V was clipped by 5 bases and J by 3 bases, with 16 bases between them. CDR1 is MNHEY, CDR2 SMNVEV, per germline (reference sequence).

In its sample, this clonotype was seen many times. The V call is TRBV7-2, the J call TRBJ1-2; D is unresolved. V was clipped by 4 bases and J by 6 bases, with 15 bases between them. CDR1 is SGHTA and CDR2 is FQGNSA in the germline V gene. The CDR3 totals 14 residues. The CDR3 nucleotides are TGTGCCAGCAGCTCCGGGGTCACCGGACATGGCTACACCTTC. Its translation is CASSSGVTGHGYTF.

In this sample, this clonotype turned up many times. The chain couples TRBV5-1 to TRBJ2-3; 12 nucleotides agree with TRBD2. The CDR3 totals 17 residues. Per the germline V gene, CDR1 is SGHRS and CDR2 is YFSETQ. The V segment lost 2 bases and the J segment 1 base; nucleotides outside the gene matches: 5. The CDR3 sequence: CASSFAASGGGTDTQYF. CDR3 coding DNA: TGCGCCAGCAGCTTCGCAGCTAGCGGGGGGGGCACAGATACGCAGTATTTT.

This clonotype has a count of ten or more. V is TRBV7-9 and J is TRBJ1-3; D not certain. The CDR3 covers 15 residues. V was trimmed by 5 bases and J by 1 base, leaving 12 bases between them. Looked up from germline, CDR1 is SEHNR and CDR2 is FQNEAQ (reference sequence). CDR3 protein: CASSLPVGSGNTIYF. The CDR3 bases are TGTGCCAGCAGCCTCCCGGTGGGATCTGGAAACACCATATATTTT.

The J gene is TRBJ2-5, the V gene TRBV20-1; the D is unclear. The V gene lost 3 bases and the J gene lost 5 bases, with 13 bases spanning the gap. The CDR3 has 13 amino acids. Germline values: CDR1 DFQATT, CDR2 SNEGSKA (reference sequence). CDR3 in amino acids: CSASIVDSETQYF. The CDR3 region has the DNA TGCAGTGCTAGTATCGTGGATTCTGAGACCCAGTACTTC.

Many counts were recorded for this clonotype. CDR3: CSASMGQRYTQYF. CDR3 nucleotide sequence: TGCAGTGCTAGTATGGGTCAGCGGTACACCCAGTACTTC. The chain recombines TRBV20-1 with TRBJ2-5; TRBD2 might be the D (5 bases). Germline V gives CDR1 DFQATT, CDR2 SNEGSKA (reference sequence). Trimming shortened V by 3 bases and J by 8 bases, and 16 bases separated the two germline ends. The CDR3 runs to 13 residues.

This clonotype appeared many times. The chain uses TRBV5-6 and TRBJ1-5; D call uncertain. The germline V and J ends were trimmed by 4 bases and 4 bases, with 15 bases remaining between them. The CDR3 length is 15 residues. Germline V lookup: CDR1 SGHDT, CDR2 YYEEEE. The chain's CDR3 is CASSTTSGGNQPQHF. The CDR3 bases are TGTGCCAGCAGCACCACATCGGGAGGGAATCAGCCCCAGCATTTT.

The genes are TRBV5-1 and TRBJ2-1; the match to TRBD1 covers 9 bases. The ends lost 2 bases at V and 4 bases at J; junction bases unmatched: 4. The length of the CDR3 is 15 residues. Germline CDR1 reads SGHRS; CDR2 reads YFSETQ. The CDR3 here is CASSFGQGLYNEQFF. CDR3 nucleotides: TGCGCCAGCAGCTTTGGACAGGGGTTGTACAATGAGCAGTTCTTC.

This clonotype was recorded many times. The genes are TRBV4-3 and TRBJ2-4; 7 nucleotides agree with TRBD2. This CDR3 has 19 amino acids. J was trimmed by 5 bases and V by 0 bases; bases with no gene match: 16. Germline CDR1 is LGHNA and CDR2 is YSLEER. The CDR3 DNA reads TGCGCCAGCAGCCAAGAGCGGGGACTAACCTTTCTCGCCCAAAACATTCAGTACTTC. Encoded protein: CASSQERGLTFLAQNIQYF.

V is TRBV6-2 or TRBV6-3 and J is TRBJ1-6; unclear D gene. Germline V lookup: CDR1 MNHEY, CDR2 SVGEGT. The germline V and J ends were trimmed by 4 bases and 9 bases, with 19 bases remaining between them. The CDR3 covers 16 residues. CDR3 sequence: CASSSELPGLGSPLHF. DNA for the CDR3: TGTGCCAGCAGTTCCGAACTACCTGGTTTGGGTTCACCCCTCCACTTT.

This clonotype was observed many times. The chain couples TRBV5-1 to TRBJ2-1; D might be TRBD1 (5 bases). V was shortened by 0 bases and J by 5 bases, with 12 bases between the two germline ends. The CDR3 loop spans 15 amino acids. The V gene's germline CDR1 is SGHRS and CDR2 YFSETQ. The CDR3 bases are TGCGCCAGCAGCTTGGAACCAGGGTTGAACAATGAGCAGTTCTTC. Translating it yields CASSLEPGLNNEQFF.